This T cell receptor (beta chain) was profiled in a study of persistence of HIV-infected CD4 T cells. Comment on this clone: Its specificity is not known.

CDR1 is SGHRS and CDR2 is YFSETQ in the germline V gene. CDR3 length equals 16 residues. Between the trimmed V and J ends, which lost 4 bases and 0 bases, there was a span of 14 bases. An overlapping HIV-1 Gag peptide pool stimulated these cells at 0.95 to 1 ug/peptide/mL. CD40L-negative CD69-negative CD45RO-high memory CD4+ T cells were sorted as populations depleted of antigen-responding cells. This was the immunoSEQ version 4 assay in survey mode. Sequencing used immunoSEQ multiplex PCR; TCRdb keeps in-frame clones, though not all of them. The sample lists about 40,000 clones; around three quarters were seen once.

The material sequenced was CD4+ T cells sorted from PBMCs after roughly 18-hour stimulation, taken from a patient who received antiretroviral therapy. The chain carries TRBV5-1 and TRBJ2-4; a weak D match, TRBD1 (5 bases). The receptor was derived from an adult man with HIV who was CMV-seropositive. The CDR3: CASSPRGQGAKNIQYF. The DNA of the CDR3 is TGCGCCAGCAGCCCCCGCGGTCAGGGAGCCAAAAACATTCAGTACTTC.